This TCR beta chain emerged from a study of shared clonotypes between healthy human individuals. Whole-study findings and limits: Several donors held about 5% of naive CD4 clonotypes in common.

The data were produced by immunoSEQ multiplex PCR, yet TCRdb's version contains in-frame clones alone and is incomplete. This sample has about 1.1 million clones, with about four fifths found just once. Trimming pared 3 bases from V and 8 bases from J, leaving 11 bases between. This CDR3 has 13 residues. Germline CDR1 is ENHRY and CDR2 is SYGVKD. Comments on this clone: The target antigen is unknown.

This sequence was found in a man aged 18 to 30 in good health. Some clones in this sample may be carry-over from other donors' samples. The specimen was memory CD4+ T cells from PBMCs. Documented subset: CD45RA-negative fraction. The chain employs TRBV10-3 and TRBJ2-4; no firm D call. CDR3 region: CAISEGLTDIQYF. The CDR3 DNA follows: TGTGCCATCAGTGAAGGTCTTACGGACATTCAGTACTTC.